The 16 T cell receptor beta chains reported below all come from one sample, sequenced in a study of blood T cell repertoires in COVID-19. Profiling relied on immunoSEQ multiplex PCR, and the TCRdb table lists in-frame clones only, not all of them. The sample lists over 200,000 clones, about 89% occurring once. Sequencing was carried out using peripheral blood. Every receptor here comes from a woman aged 40 to 50 with acute or convalescent COVID-19.

The chain recombines TRBV12-3 or TRBV12-4 with TRBJ1-5, with D perhaps TRBD1 (5 bases). The V end was cut by 6 bases, the J end by 1 base, with 7 bases between. This CDR3 has 13 amino acids. CDR3 in amino acids: CASRGGSNQPQHF. Written as DNA, the CDR3 is TGTGCCAGCAGGGGGGGGAGCAATCAGCCCCAGCATTTT.

In its sample, this clone was seen a few times. CDR3 amino acids: CASRLVTGGLVLNEKLFF. The CDR3 nucleotides read TGTGCAAGTCGCTTAGTTACTGGGGGCCTCGTTTTAAATGAAAAACTGTTTTTT. The chain is built from TRBV12-2 and TRBJ1-4; TRBD1 reflects the table's D call only, with no check against the DNA. TRBV12-2 is deemed a pseudogene. The CDR3 has 18 residues.

The chain joins TRBV4-2 to TRBJ1-1, with D hard to call. This CDR3 has 14 amino acids. Germline V CDR1 and CDR2: LGHNA, YNFKEQ. V was trimmed by 1 base and J by 0 bases, leaving 6 bases between them. CDR3 sequence: CASSQGVVNTEAFF. The DNA for the CDR3 is TGTGCCAGCAGCCAAGGTGTCGTGAACACTGAAGCTTTCTTT.

The chain is built from TRBV10-3 and TRBJ1-1; D unclear. Germline assignment: CDR1 ENHRY and CDR2 SYGVKD. V lost 5 bases and J 1 base, leaving 11 bases between the germline ends. The CDR3 has 14 residues. The DNA of the CDR3 is TGTGCCATCAGTCACGACACCAGGAACACTGAAGCTTTCTTT. The encoded protein is CAISHDTRNTEAFF.

V is TRBV9 and J is TRBJ2-3; a possible D gene is TRBD2 (6 bases). CDR3 length: 15 amino acids. Germline V gene data show CDR1 as SGDLS and CDR2 as YYNGEE. Trimming removed 2 bases from V and 6 bases from J, with 16 bases in between. DNA for the CDR3: TGTGCCAGCAGCGTCCAAGGCAGTCGGGAGGATACGCAGTATTTT. Amino acids: CASSVQGSREDTQYF. Full variable domain (rest looked up from reference TRBV9 and TRBJ2-3): DSGVTQTPKHLITATGQRVTLRCSPRSGDLSVYWYQQSLDQGLQFLIQYYNGEERAKGNILERFSAQQFPDLHSELNLSSLELGDSALYFCASSVQGSREDTQYFGPGTRLTVL.

The rearrangement links TRBV4-1 to TRBJ1-3, with unresolved D. This CDR3 has 15 residues. Trimming took 1 base from V and 4 from J, leaving 11 bases between them. Germline loops: CDR1 MGHRA, CDR2 YSYEKL. This CDR3 reads CASSQGPFRGNTIYF. The CDR3 DNA sequence: TGCGCCAGCAGCCAAGGGCCCTTCAGAGGAAACACCATATATTTT.

This clone appeared once. The chain joins TRBV5-5 to TRBJ2-6; 7 nucleotides line up with TRBD1. V shed 4 bases and J 2 bases; nucleotides not matched to a gene: 3. Germline CDR1 reads SGHKS; CDR2 reads YYEKEE (reference sequence). The CDR3 length is 15 residues. Here the CDR3 reads CASSADRAGANVLTF. CDR3 DNA sequence: TGTGCCAGCAGCGCCGACAGGGCTGGGGCCAACGTCCTGACTTTC.

The chain is built from TRBV11-2 and TRBJ2-7; D is undetermined. Deletions cut 2 bases from V and 7 bases from J, with 15 bases between. Germline values: CDR1 SGHAT, CDR2 FQNNGV. The CDR3 sequence is 14 residues long. The CDR3 DNA is TGTGCCAGCAGCTTATGGAGTTCCGGTGGAGAGCAGTACGTC. Its protein product is CASSLWSSGGEQYV.

The chain is built from TRBV13 and TRBJ1-3; 7 bases match TRBD1. The trim removed 2 bases at V and 0 bases at J, leaving 4 bases unmatched. Germline CDR1 PRHDT, CDR2 FYEKMQ (reference sequence). CDR3 size: 16 residues. CDR3 nucleotides: TGTGCCAGCAGCTTACTGACAGGGACCTCTGGAAACACCATATATTTT. It encodes CASSLLTGTSGNTIYF.

The genes are TRBV7-2 and TRBJ1-4; D is uncertain. The V end was cut by 5 bases, the J end by 4 bases, with 2 bases between. Per the germline V gene, CDR1 is SGHTA and CDR2 is FQGNSA. There are 11 residues in the CDR3. The CDR3 spells CASSRNEKLFF. CDR3 sequence (DNA): TGTGCCAGCAGCCGTAATGAAAAACTGTTTTTT.

This clone appeared once. The J gene is TRBJ1-5, the V gene TRBV19, with 7 bases that match TRBD1. V lost 4 bases, J lost 0 bases, and 6 bases stayed unmatched. The CDR3 runs 16 residues. Germline CDR1 reads LNHDA; CDR2 reads SQIVND (reference sequence). The CDR3 DNA sequence: TGTGCCAGTAGTAGACCGGGACAGTATAGCAATCAGCCCCAGCATTTT. Amino acid sequence: CASSRPGQYSNQPQHF.

The chain has TRBV2 and TRBJ2-5; D may be TRBD1 (5 bases). The CDR3 length is 13 residues. The germline gives CDR1 SNHLY, CDR2 FYNNEI. Trimming left V 11 bases short and J 0 bases short, with 13 bases between. DNA for the CDR3: TGTGCCCGCCAAGCAGGGAACCAAGAGACCCAGTACTTC. Its protein product is CARQAGNQETQYF.

The rearrangement joins TRBV11-2 to TRBJ1-6; 7 nucleotides align to TRBD1. V was clipped by 5 bases and J by 9 bases; unmatched bases: 7. This CDR3 contains 14 residues. The germline V gene encodes CDR1 SGHAT and CDR2 FQNNGV. The CDR3 DNA sequence: TGTGCCAGCAGCCGAGGGGGCTTAGCTTCACCCCTCCACTTT. Translated, it gives CASSRGGLASPLHF.

The chain joins TRBV10-3 to TRBJ2-7, with 7 nucleotides matching TRBD2. Germline values: CDR1 ENHRY, CDR2 SYGVKD. With V trimmed by 10 bases and J by 4 bases, 7 bases remained unmatched. This CDR3 has 12 residues. This CDR3 reads CATATGGYEQYV. CDR3 sequence (DNA): TGTGCCACCGCCACGGGAGGATACGAGCAGTACGTC.

A single count supports this clone. This chain links TRBV5-1 with TRBJ2-5; 13 nucleotides align to TRBD2. This CDR3 region has 17 residues. CDR1 is SGHRS and CDR2 is YFSETQ in the germline V gene. V was clipped by 4 bases and J by 2 bases; unmatched bases: 8. CDR3 nucleotides: TGCGCCAGCAGCCTGACGACTAGCGGGAGGTTTCAAGAGACCCAGTACTTC. Amino acids: CASSLTTSGRFQETQYF.

The chain employs TRBV2 and TRBJ2-5; 9 bases map to TRBD2. The CDR3 runs 15 residues. The V segment lost 6 bases and the J segment 2 bases; nucleotides outside the gene matches: 7. Germline V gene data show CDR1 as SNHLY and CDR2 as FYNNEI. CDR3 region: CASSPQAGGQETQYF. The DNA for the CDR3 is TGTGCCAGCAGCCCCCAAGCGGGGGGACAAGAGACCCAGTACTTC.